This entry lists 22 T cell receptor beta chains sequenced from one sample in a study of blood T cell repertoires in COVID-19. This table comes from immunoSEQ multiplex PCR, and its TCRdb copy is limited to in-frame clones, with some not included. The repertoire includes about 74,000 clones, about 92% of them detected once, and around 0.96% sits in the top ten. The material sequenced was peripheral blood. Receptors originate from a woman in her forties or fifties in a cohort sampled during active COVID-19.

The chain carries TRBV19 and TRBJ2-5, with D possibly being TRBD2 (5 bases). The germline V gene has CDR1 LNHDA and CDR2 SQIVND (reference sequence). CDR3 size: 15 residues. V lost 4 bases and J 5 bases, leaving 17 bases between the germline ends. Here the CDR3 reads CASSTTSSSAETQYF. In DNA form, the CDR3 reads TGTGCCAGTAGTACAACCTCTAGCTCGGCTGAGACCCAGTACTTC.

In nucleotides, the CDR3 is TGTGCCAGCAGGCTTCAAGGACAGGGACACAATGAGCAGTTCTTC. Its protein is CASRLQGQGHNEQFF. The gene calls are TRBV5-5 and TRBJ2-1; 8 nucleotides agree with TRBD1. V was clipped by 5 bases and J by 5 bases; unmatched bases: 9. The germline V gene has CDR1 SGHKS and CDR2 YYEKEE (reference sequence). The CDR3 has 15 amino acids.

The J gene is TRBJ2-7, the V gene TRBV5-8; 10 positions match TRBD1. V lost 5 bases and J lost 6; bases outside the gene matches: 11. The CDR3 is 15 amino acids. In germline, CDR1 is SGHTS, CDR2 YDEGEE. The CDR3 region is CASRRPGQGSVEQYF. For the CDR3, the DNA is TGTGCCAGCAGGCGACCGGGACAGGGGTCGGTCGAGCAGTACTTC.

CDR3 nucleotides: TGTGCCGGTTTCGGCGATCGAGCGGGAGGCGAGCAGTACTTC. Translating it yields CAGFGDRAGGEQYF. This chain joins TRBV19 and TRBJ2-7, with 9 bases fitting TRBD2. Germline loops: CDR1 LNHDA, CDR2 SQIVND (reference sequence). The CDR3 covers 14 residues. Trimming cost V 11 bases and J 6 bases; bases outside gene matches: 14.

The rearrangement uses TRBV6-5 and TRBJ1-2, with D possibly being TRBD1 (5 bases). The CDR3 spans 15 residues. V was shortened by 1 base and J by 0 bases, with 9 bases between the two germline ends. Germline lookup yields CDR1 MNHEY and CDR2 SVGAGI. In nucleotides, the CDR3 is TGTGCCAGCAGTTACTTCGCCAGGGCTAACTATGGCTACACCTTC. It codes for CASSYFARANYGYTF.

The chain employs TRBV6-2 or TRBV6-3 and TRBJ1-1; D is ambiguous. V was shortened by 5 bases and J by 1 base, with 8 bases between the two germline ends. Germline CDR1 reads MNHEY; CDR2 reads SVGEGT. The CDR3 sequence is 13 residues long. This CDR3 reads CASSPFSNTEAFF. The CDR3 bases are TGTGCCAGCAGTCCCTTTTCGAACACTGAAGCTTTCTTT.

The chain uses TRBV9 and TRBJ2-5, with D tentatively TRBD1 (5 bases). This CDR3 is 16 amino acids long. Germline V gene lookup returns CDR1 SGDLS and CDR2 YYNGEE. The V end was cut by 0 bases, the J end by 4 bases, with 16 bases between. The CDR3, as DNA: TGTGCCAGCAGCGTAGGGATTGGGGCAGAATTAGAGACCCAGTACTTC. Translation gives CASSVGIGAELETQYF.

This chain connects TRBV27 to TRBJ2-7, with 10 bases that match TRBD2. The CDR3 spans 16 residues. V gave up 5 bases and J gave up 4 bases; unmatched junction bases: 11. Germline lookup yields CDR1 MNHEY and CDR2 SMNVEV (reference sequence). The chain's CDR3 is CASSSVSGRALYEQYF. The CDR3 coding sequence is TGTGCCAGCAGTAGTGTCAGCGGGAGGGCCTTGTACGAGCAGTACTTC.

V usage is TRBV15 and J usage is TRBJ1-1; D not resolved. Deletions cut 5 bases from V and 2 bases from J, with 9 bases between. The germline CDR1 and CDR2 sequences are LNHNV and YYDKDF (reference sequence). The CDR3 is 13 amino acids. The CDR3 sequence: CATSHGVNTEAFF. In nucleotides, the CDR3 is TGTGCCACCAGCCACGGTGTAAACACTGAAGCTTTCTTT.

This clone was observed a handful of times. J is TRBJ1-2 and V is TRBV28; 9 bases match TRBD1. Unmatched junction bases numbered 6, after V lost 7 bases and J lost 6 bases. This CDR3 contains 13 residues. Germline CDR1 MDHEN, CDR2 SYDVKM. The CDR3 loop reads CASTQGAVHGYTF. The CDR3 nucleotides read TGTGCCAGCACACAGGGGGCAGTACATGGCTACACCTTC.

The V gene is TRBV4-1, the J gene TRBJ1-2; D is possibly TRBD1 (5 bases). V lost 0 bases and J lost 5, with 10 bases in between. The CDR3 covers 14 residues. The germline V gene has CDR1 MGHRA and CDR2 YSYEKL. The CDR3 here is CASSQDRGSYGYTF. The DNA of the CDR3 is TGCGCCAGCAGCCAAGATAGGGGATCTTATGGCTACACCTTC.

To note about this clone: Sequence at one end of the junction differs from germline and may be a read error. The chain recombines TRBV7-9 with TRBJ1-1; the D gene is possibly TRBD1 (5 bases). This CDR3 has 14 amino acids. Germline values: CDR1 SEHNR, CDR2 FQNEAQ (reference sequence). CDR3 in DNA: TGTGCCAGCACCTTAGGGGCCGGGAGCACTGAAGCTTTCTTT. This codes for CASTLGAGSTEAFF.

This chain uses TRBV5-1 with TRBJ2-1; D ambiguous. Germline V gene lookup returns CDR1 SGHRS and CDR2 YFSETQ. Trimming stripped 7 bases from V and 7 bases from J, with 18 bases between. The CDR3 sequence is 14 residues long. This chain's CDR3 is CASGPSVQWNEQFF. In DNA, the CDR3 is TGCGCCAGCGGCCCCAGCGTACAATGGAATGAGCAGTTCTTC. Complete variable domain (other parts from reference TRBV5-1 and TRBJ2-1): KAGVTQTPRYLIKTRGQQVTLSCSPISGHRSVSWYQQTPGQGLQFLFEYFSETQRNKGNFPGRFSGRQFSNSRSEMNVSTLELGDSALYLCASGPSVQWNEQFFGPGTRLTVL.

This chain links TRBV5-6 with TRBJ1-3; no clear D. With 2 bases removed from V and 2 bases from J, the gap between germline ends came to 17 bases. Germline CDR1 is SGHDT and CDR2 is YYEEEE. CDR3 length: 17 residues. This chain's CDR3 is CASSFRLSGVPGNTIYF. CDR3 DNA sequence: TGTGCCAGCAGCTTCCGGTTGAGCGGGGTTCCTGGAAACACCATATATTTT.

The V gene is TRBV5-8, the J gene TRBJ1-1, with 9 bases aligning to TRBD1. The junction had 12 bases not matched to a gene; V was cut back by 4 bases and J by 5 bases. In germline, CDR1 is SGHTS, CDR2 YDEGEE. The CDR3 has 16 amino acids. The CDR3 loop is CASSDLFPGQGTEAFF. In nucleotides, the CDR3 is TGTGCCAGCAGCGATCTATTTCCGGGACAGGGAACTGAAGCTTTCTTT.

This chain uses TRBV19 with TRBJ1-1, with 7 nucleotides matching TRBD1. This CDR3 has 15 residues. Germline V lookup: CDR1 LNHDA, CDR2 SQIVND (reference sequence). V was clipped by 0 bases and J by 1 base; unmatched bases: 2. The CDR3 DNA reads TGTGCCAGTAGTATAGAAAACAGGGGGAACACTGAAGCTTTCTTT. Amino acid sequence: CASSIENRGNTEAFF.

The rearrangement uses TRBV7-8 and TRBJ2-5, with 7 bases fitting TRBD2. The CDR3 totals 13 residues. J gave up 6 bases and V 8 bases, and 9 bases lay outside the gene matches. Per germline, CDR1 SGHVS and CDR2 FQNEAQ. The CDR3 region is CASLWPGGQTQYF. Here the CDR3 DNA reads TGTGCCAGCCTTTGGCCGGGGGGACAGACCCAGTACTTC. Using reference TRBV7-8 and TRBJ2-5 for the parts outside the CDR3, the full variable domain is GAGVSQSPRYKVAKRGQDVALRCDPISGHVSLFWYQQALGQGPEFLTYFQNEAQLDKSGLPSDRFFAERPEGSVSTLKIQRTQQEDSAVYLCASLWPGGQTQYFGPGTRLLVL.

V is TRBV4-1 and J is TRBJ2-7, with 13 bases aligning to TRBD2. The germline gives CDR1 MGHRA, CDR2 YSYEKL. V shed 0 bases, J shed 3 bases, and the junction held 11 bases outside the gene matches. The CDR3 runs to 19 residues. CDR3 coding DNA: TGCGCCAGCAGCCAAGATCAACCCGGACTAGCGGGAGTCTTCTACGAGCAGTACTTC. Residues: CASSQDQPGLAGVFYEQYF.

This chain links TRBV9 with TRBJ2-2, with 9 positions matching TRBD2. The V gene's germline CDR1 is SGDLS and CDR2 YYNGEE. Unmatched junction bases numbered 11, after V lost 4 bases and J lost 7 bases. This CDR3 contains 16 residues. CDR3 nucleotides: TGTGCCAGCAGCCCCGAAGCGGGAGGTTTCGGCGGGGAGCTGTTTTTT. Translation: CASSPEAGGFGGELFF.

CDR3 sequence reads: CASSRNTQSTDTQYF. The DNA for the CDR3 is TGTGCCAGCTCACGTAATACCCAGAGCACAGATACGCAGTATTTT. J is TRBJ2-3 and V is TRBV18; D is undetermined. Germline loops: CDR1 KGHSH, CDR2 LQKENI. The CDR3 is 15 residues long. Trimming shortened V by 4 bases and J by 0 bases, and 11 bases separated the two germline ends.

V usage is TRBV24-1 and J usage is TRBJ1-2; D possibly corresponds to TRBD1 (6 bases). Trimming pared 2 bases from V and 4 bases from J, leaving 16 bases between. The CDR3 runs to 16 residues. Germline-derived CDR1 and CDR2 are KGHDR and SFDVKD. This chain's CDR3 is CATSDSHRGAAYGYTF. In DNA form, the CDR3 reads TGTGCCACCAGTGATTCGCACCGGGGGGCTGCCTATGGCTACACCTTC.

J is TRBJ2-3 and V is TRBV3-1 (or the pseudogene TRBV3-2), with D possibly TRBD2 on 5 matching bases. CDR3 length: 15 residues. V lost 4 bases and J lost 1, with 12 bases in between. Germline values: CDR1 LGHDT, CDR2 YNNKEL (reference sequence). The CDR3 nucleotides are TGTGCCAGCAGCCCCGGGGAGTGGGGCACAGATACGCAGTATTTT. Translated: CASSPGEWGTDTQYF.